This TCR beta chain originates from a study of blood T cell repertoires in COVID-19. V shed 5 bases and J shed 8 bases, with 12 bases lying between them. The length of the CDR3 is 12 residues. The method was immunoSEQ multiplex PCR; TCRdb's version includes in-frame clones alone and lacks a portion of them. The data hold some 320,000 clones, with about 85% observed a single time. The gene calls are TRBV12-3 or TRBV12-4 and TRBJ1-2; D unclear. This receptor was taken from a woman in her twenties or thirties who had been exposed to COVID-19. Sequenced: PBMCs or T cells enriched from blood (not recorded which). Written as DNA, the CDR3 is TGTGCCAGCAGTCCGGGAGGTCGGGGCTACACCTTC. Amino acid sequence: CASSPGGRGYTF.